Shown below are 18 T cell receptor beta chains from a single sample sequenced in a study of blood T cells in healthy people across ages. With a J-beta primer mix and a sample-barcoded 5' primer, a second PCR ran about 7 to 12 cycles. Each CDR3 protein gets one entry after TCRdb re-called the 5' RACE reads with MiXCR. The table has some 930,000 distinct CDR3 sequences, roughly 29% seen once; the top ten hold 10%. The same data also went into a second study, on T cells of mothers and their children.

The sequencing sample was made of blood. These receptors all stem from a woman aged 40 to 50 in good health.

As concerns this clonotype: One junction end disagrees with the germline gene, perhaps due to a read error. The V and J genes are TRBV7-2 and TRBJ1-5; the D gene is possibly TRBD1 (6 bases). From germline, CDR1 is SGHTA and CDR2 FQGNSA. The CDR3 runs 14 residues. The CDR3 is CASSLGGGSQPQHF. The CDR3, as DNA: TGTGCCAGCAGTTTAGGAGGGGGTAGTCAGCCCCAGCATTTT.

CDR3 loop: CASSHRTGFYEQYF. The CDR3 coding sequence is TGTGCCAGCAGCCATCGAACAGGGTTCTACGAGCAGTACTTC. The chain carries TRBV4-2 and TRBJ2-7; D might be TRBD1 (6 bases). Trimming stripped 3 bases from V and 3 bases from J, with 12 bases between. CDR3 size: 14 residues. Germline V CDR1 and CDR2: LGHNA, YNFKEQ.

As to this clonotype: A single base separates this from a much larger clone, so it may be a read error. The chain combines TRBV7-8 with TRBJ2-5; maybe TRBD1 (6 bases). The J call could be wrong; TRBJ2-7 is a better fit for the DNA end. Germline CDR1 reads SGHVS; CDR2 reads FQNEAQ. The CDR3 covers 14 residues. The CDR3 DNA is TGTGCCAGCAGCTTCGACAGGTTTGCCAACGAGCAGTACTTC. It codes for CASSFDRFANEQYF.

On this clonotype: At one boundary the junction diverges from the germline segment, which might be a read error. The genes are TRBV3-1 and TRBJ1-2; D might be TRBD1 (6 bases). This CDR3 contains 14 residues. The germline CDR1 and CDR2 sequences are LGHDT and YNNKEL (reference sequence). The DNA for the CDR3 is TGTGCCAGCAGCCTCCTTCAGGGGCCGAATGGCCACACCTTC. The encoded protein is CASSLLQGPNGHTF.

The rearrangement uses TRBV3-1 and TRBJ1-1; 7 bases agree with TRBD1. V shed 1 base, J shed 6 bases, and the junction held 5 bases outside the gene matches. From germline, CDR1 is LGHDT and CDR2 YNNKEL (reference sequence). The CDR3 sequence is 14 residues long. The CDR3 protein is CASSQGTTGAEAFF. CDR3 in DNA: TGTGCCAGCAGCCAAGGGACAACAGGGGCTGAAGCTTTCTTT.

This clonotype was seen at least ten times. This chain joins TRBV4-1 and TRBJ2-3; the D is unclear. The V gene's germline CDR1 is MGHRA and CDR2 YSYEKL. V gave up 3 bases and J gave up 0 bases, with 13 bases separating them. This CDR3 region has 16 residues. The chain's CDR3 is CASSQSWATSTDTQYF. CDR3 nucleotides: TGCGCCAGCAGCCAGTCTTGGGCCACTAGCACAGATACGCAGTATTTT.

Note on this clonotype: This may arise from a read error, as a much more abundant clone is one base away. The chain recombines TRBV12-3 or TRBV12-4 with TRBJ2-3; 7 bases map to TRBD1. The CDR3 is made up of 13 amino acids. DNA for the CDR3: TGTGCCCGCAGTCGACAGGGACCAAATACGCAGTATTTT. This translates into CARSRQGPNTQYF.

CDR3: CASRGGPRVSLAFF. The CDR3 DNA sequence: TGTGCCAGCCGAGGGGGACCCAGGGTTTCATTAGCTTTCTTT. The V call is TRBV6-5, the J call TRBJ1-1; weak D call: TRBD1 (6 bases). V shed 8 bases and J shed 10 bases, with 23 bases lying between them. Looked up from germline, CDR1 is MNHEY and CDR2 is SVGAGI. The CDR3 spans 14 residues.

This clonotype was found many times. The chain has TRBV5-5 and TRBJ1-5, with D perhaps matching TRBD1 (6 bases). The CDR3 runs 16 residues. Trimming pared 0 bases from V and 3 bases from J, leaving 13 bases between. Germline CDR1 is SGHKS and CDR2 is YYEKEE (reference sequence). CDR3: CASSLDPGADNQPQHF. The CDR3 bases are TGTGCCAGCAGCTTGGACCCAGGGGCTGACAATCAGCCCCAGCATTTT. Based on the CDR3 plus reference TRBV5-5 and TRBJ1-5, the full variable domain is DAGVTQSPTHLIKTRGQQVTLRCSPISGHKSVSWYQQVLGQGPQFIFQYYEKEERGRGNFPDRFSARQFPNYSSELNVNALLLGDSALYLCASSLDPGADNQPQHFGDGTRLSIL.

Turning to this clonotype: This clone may be a read error of a much larger clone one base away. The rearrangement uses TRBV27 and TRBJ1-2; a weak D match, TRBD1 (6 bases). Trimming took 3 bases from V and 2 from J, leaving 13 bases between them. The CDR3 has 15 amino acids. Per germline, CDR1 MNHEY and CDR2 SMNVEV (reference sequence). As DNA, the CDR3 is TGTGCCAGCAGTTTCGGGGGGAGGGGGAACTATGGCTACACCTTC. Translated: CASSFGGRGNYGYTF.

This clonotype came up many times. V usage is TRBV12-3 or TRBV12-4 and J usage is TRBJ2-1, with 7 bases aligning to TRBD2. There are 15 residues in the CDR3. The ends lost 5 bases at V and 5 bases at J; junction bases unmatched: 9. The CDR3: CASSIPSGGNNEQFF. The CDR3 DNA sequence: TGTGCCAGCAGTATCCCGTCGGGGGGAAACAATGAGCAGTTCTTC.

V gene TRBV27 combines with J gene TRBJ2-7; a weak D match, TRBD1 (5 bases). This CDR3 spans 13 amino acids. Germline CDR1 and CDR2: MNHEY and SMNVEV (reference sequence). With 6 bases removed from V and 3 bases from J, the gap between germline ends came to 12 bases. Here the CDR3 DNA reads TGTGCCAGCAGCACGACAGAACTCTACGAGCAGTACTTC. It yields the protein CASSTTELYEQYF.

The rearrangement links TRBV20-1 to TRBJ1-1; weak D call: TRBD1 (6 bases). Germline CDR1 and CDR2: DFQATT and SNEGSKA (reference sequence). The CDR3 spans 13 residues. Trimming removed 6 bases at V and 1 base at J, with 12 bases between. CDR3 nucleotide sequence: TGCAGTGCCCCGAGACAGGCGAACACTGAAGCTTTCTTT. Protein: CSAPRQANTEAFF.

In its sample, this clonotype was seen a few times. The J gene is TRBJ2-1, the V gene TRBV27; 11 positions agree with TRBD2. V was pared by 7 bases and J by 2 bases, with 16 bases of the junction left unmatched. CDR1 MNHEY and CDR2 SMNVEV come from the germline V gene (reference sequence). The CDR3 contains 19 residues. CDR3: CASTIGVAGGPVPYNEQFF. CDR3 nucleotide sequence: TGTGCCAGCACCATAGGGGTAGCGGGGGGGCCAGTTCCCTACAATGAGCAGTTCTTC.

This clonotype has only a few counts. One junction end does not reproduce the germline sequence, and a read error may be involved. V usage is TRBV28 and J usage is TRBJ2-1, with D tentatively TRBD1 (5 bases). Germline CDR1 and CDR2: MDHEN and SYDVKM. The CDR3 covers 16 residues. DNA for the CDR3: TGTGCCAGCAGTCCTTACCCTTCCGACAGAAGCAATGGGCAGTTCTTC. Protein product: CASSPYPSDRSNGQFF. Full variable domain (missing parts from reference TRBV28 and TRBJ2-1): DVKVTQSSRYLVKRTGEKVFLECVQDMDHENMFWYRQDPGLGLRLIYFSYDVKMKEKGDIPEGYSVSREKKERFSLILESASTNQTSMYLCASSPYPSDRSNGQFFGPGTRLTVL.

DNA of the CDR3: TGTGCCAGCACCCAGGCTACTAGCGGATGGCACATTCAGTACTTC. Its protein is CASTQATSGWHIQYF. The rearrangement uses TRBV28 and TRBJ2-4; 8 bases agree with TRBD2. V lost 7 bases and J lost 8; bases outside the gene matches: 13. Germline V gene lookup returns CDR1 MDHEN and CDR2 SYDVKM. CDR3 length: 15 amino acids.

In the case of this clonotype: Mismatch with germline at one junction end may stem from a read error. The rearrangement links TRBV7-6 to TRBJ2-5; no clear D. CDR3 length: 20 residues. CDR1 SGHVS and CDR2 FNYEAQ come from the germline V gene. As DNA, the CDR3 is TGTGCCGGCAGCCCGTACTCGTCACATGACGTGGGCGCGTACCAAGAGACCCAGTACTTC. This codes for CAGSPYSSHDVGAYQETQYF.

This clonotype occurred many times. The chain joins TRBV4-1 to TRBJ2-7, with TRBD2 matching 11 bases. The CDR3 consists of 20 residues. V lost 0 bases, J lost 2 bases, and 15 bases stayed unmatched. CDR1 and CDR2 from the germline V gene are MGHRA and YSYEKL. CDR3 in amino acids: CASSQDTRTVLAGDPYEQYF. In DNA, the CDR3 is TGCGCCAGCAGCCAAGATACGAGGACAGTACTAGCGGGGGACCCCTACGAGCAGTACTTC.